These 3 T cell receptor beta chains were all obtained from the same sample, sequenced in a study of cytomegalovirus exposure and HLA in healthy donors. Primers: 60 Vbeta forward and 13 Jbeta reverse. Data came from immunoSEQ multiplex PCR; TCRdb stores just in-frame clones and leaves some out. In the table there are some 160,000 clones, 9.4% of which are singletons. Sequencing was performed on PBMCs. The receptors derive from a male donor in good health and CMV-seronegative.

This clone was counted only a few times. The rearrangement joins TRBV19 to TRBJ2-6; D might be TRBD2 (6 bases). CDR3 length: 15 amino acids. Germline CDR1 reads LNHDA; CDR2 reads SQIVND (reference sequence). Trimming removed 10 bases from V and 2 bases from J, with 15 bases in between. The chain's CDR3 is CATLRAGPGANVLTF. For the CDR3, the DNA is TGTGCCACTCTCCGGGCGGGGCCTGGGGCCAACGTCCTGACTTTC.

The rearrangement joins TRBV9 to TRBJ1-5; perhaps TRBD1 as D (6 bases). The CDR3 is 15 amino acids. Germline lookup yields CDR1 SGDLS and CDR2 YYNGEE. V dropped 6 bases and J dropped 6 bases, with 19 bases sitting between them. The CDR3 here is CASTLGEGGGQPQHF. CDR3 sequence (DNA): TGTGCCAGCACCCTTGGTGAGGGGGGGGGTCAGCCCCAGCATTTT.

The CDR3 DNA sequence: TGTGCCAGCAGTTTACGAAATAGCGGGAGGGCCGTGTACGAGCAGTACTTC. This gives the protein CASSLRNSGRAVYEQYF. The rearrangement links TRBV28 to TRBJ2-7, with TRBD2 matching over 11 bases. V lost 2 bases, J lost 4 bases, and 10 bases stayed unmatched. Per germline, CDR1 MDHEN and CDR2 SYDVKM. This CDR3 is built from 17 residues.